The rows below give T cell receptor beta chains drawn from one sample of a study of blood T cell repertoires in COVID-19. Sequencing used immunoSEQ multiplex PCR; TCRdb keeps in-frame clones, though not all of them. The sample includes more than 400,000 clones, approximately 90% seen only once; the top ten take under 0.75%. Input material: PBMCs or T cells enriched from blood (not recorded which). The receptors come from a woman in her late teens or twenties who had recovered from COVID-19. Each CDR3 is given with its conserved first and last residue. The order of the fields is D gene, clone size, J gene, V gene, CDR3 protein, CDR3 DNA. A D gene is named only where the DNA matches it firmly. Clone size, where shown, is once, few, many, or a class for clones that have expanded.

d_call: TRBD2
clone_size: few
j_call: TRBJ2-5
v_call: TRBV2
cdr3_aa: CASARGSGGALGETQYF
cdr3_nt: TGTGCCAGCGCCCGCGGTAGCGGGGGGGCACTAGGAGAGACCCAGTACTTC

d_call: TRBD2
clone_size: -
j_call: TRBJ2-7
v_call: TRBV5-1
cdr3_aa: CASRVAGGQEREQYF
cdr3_nt: TGCGCCAGCAGGGTGGCGGGGGGCCAAGAAAGAGAGCAGTACTTC

d_call: TRBD2
clone_size: -
j_call: TRBJ2-3
v_call: TRBV5-6
cdr3_aa: CASALGTSSRTDTQYF
cdr3_nt: TGTGCCAGCGCGTTGGGGACTAGCAGTAGAACAGATACGCAGTATTTT

d_call: TRBD1
clone_size: once
j_call: TRBJ2-2
v_call: TRBV5-5
cdr3_aa: CASSLMGTGAPGELFF
cdr3_nt: TGTGCCAGCAGCTTGATGGGGACAGGGGCTCCCGGGGAGCTGTTTTTT

d_call: -
clone_size: -
j_call: TRBJ1-2
v_call: TRBV29-1
cdr3_aa: CSPNRKGGANYGYTF
cdr3_nt: TGCAGCCCGAACCGCAAAGGTGGAGCTAACTATGGCTACACCTTC

d_call: -
clone_size: -
j_call: TRBJ1-1
v_call: TRBV10-1
cdr3_aa: CASSEGGNTEAFF
cdr3_nt: TGCGCCAGCAGTGAGGGAGGGAACACTGAAGCTTTCTTT

d_call: TRBD1
clone_size: -
j_call: TRBJ1-1
v_call: TRBV12-5
cdr3_aa: CASGLAYTGGGTEAFF
cdr3_nt: TGTGCTAGTGGTTTGGCCTACACAGGGGGTGGGACTGAAGCTTTCTTT

d_call: -
clone_size: -
j_call: TRBJ1-1
v_call: TRBV29-1
cdr3_aa: CSAAGQMNTEAFF
cdr3_nt: TGCAGCGCCGCAGGGCAAATGAACACTGAAGCTTTCTTT

d_call: -
clone_size: -
j_call: TRBJ2-7
v_call: TRBV24-1
cdr3_aa: CATSDFQGPYEQYF
cdr3_nt: TGTGCCACCAGTGATTTCCAGGGCCCCTACGAGCAGTACTTC

d_call: -
clone_size: -
j_call: TRBJ2-3
v_call: TRBV5-4
cdr3_aa: CASSSKNRDADTQYF
cdr3_nt: TGTGCCAGCAGCTCGAAGAACAGGGACGCAGATACGCAGTATTTT

d_call: -
clone_size: once
j_call: TRBJ2-7
v_call: TRBV12-2
cdr3_aa: CASRPVRGREQYF
cdr3_nt: TGTGCAAGTCGTCCCGTCAGGGGAAGGGAGCAGTACTTC

d_call: -
clone_size: -
j_call: TRBJ1-2
v_call: TRBV30
cdr3_aa: CAWSVLQQREDGYTF
cdr3_nt: TGTGCCTGGAGTGTACTGCAACAGAGGGAGGATGGCTACACCTTC

d_call: -
clone_size: -
j_call: TRBJ2-7
v_call: TRBV19
cdr3_aa: CASSIGGRGSYEQYF
cdr3_nt: TGTGCCAGTAGTATCGGCGGCCGAGGGTCCTACGAGCAGTACTTC

d_call: -
clone_size: -
j_call: TRBJ1-2
v_call: TRBV2
cdr3_aa: CGGRRLLGYGYTF
cdr3_nt: TGCGGAGGCCGTCGTCTCCTGGGGTATGGCTACACCTTC

d_call: -
clone_size: -
j_call: TRBJ2-7
v_call: TRBV5-6
cdr3_aa: CASSFGRTYYEQYF
cdr3_nt: TGTGCCAGCAGCTTCGGCAGGACTTACTACGAGCAGTACTTC

d_call: -
clone_size: -
j_call: TRBJ1-2
v_call: TRBV11-2
cdr3_aa: CASSRILGGEGYTF
cdr3_nt: TGTGCCAGCTCCCGTATCTTAGGGGGGGAGGGCTACACCTTC